This T cell receptor (beta chain) was sequenced in a study of blood T cell repertoires in COVID-19. Profiling relied on immunoSEQ multiplex PCR, and the TCRdb table lists in-frame clones only, not all of them. Of 200,000 to 250,000 clones in the sample, around 87% were seen once. The cohort comprised adults aged about 18 to 100 years residing in around 25 US areas. Germline V gene lookup returns CDR1 SGHVS and CDR2 FQNEAQ. The CDR3 consists of 17 residues. Trimming removed 5 bases at V and 9 bases at J, with 26 bases between. The specimen was PBMCs or T cells enriched from blood (not recorded which). The receptor was derived from a man in his thirties or forties who had been exposed to COVID-19. The chain employs TRBV7-8 and TRBJ2-1; D possibly corresponds to TRBD1 (6 bases). In DNA, the CDR3 is TGTGCCAGCAGCCCCACCCCCATGGCCCAGGGGACCGGTGAGCAGTTCTTC. It codes for CASSPTPMAQGTGEQFF.